The 24 T cell receptor beta chains below all came from one sample that was sequenced in a study of cytomegalovirus exposure and HLA in healthy donors. Both 60 Vbeta primers and 13 Jbeta primers went into the PCR. The table came from immunoSEQ multiplex PCR; TCRdb's copy has only in-frame clones and leaves some out. The sample consists of 80,000 to 100,000 clones, about 83% of them appearing once. Input material: PBMCs. The receptors shown here come from a female donor in good health and CMV-seropositive.

J is TRBJ1-1 and V is TRBV30; tentative D call: TRBD1 (6 bases). Germline V gene data show CDR1 as GTSNPN and CDR2 as SVGIG (reference sequence). The V and J ends lost 0 bases and 7 bases respectively, with 9 bases between them. The CDR3 contains 12 residues. The CDR3 DNA reads TGTGCCTGGAGTGTACAGGGACGTGAAGCTTTCTTT. Its translation is CAWSVQGREAFF.

This clone has just a few counts. CDR3 residues: CASSIGENTEAFF. The CDR3 DNA reads TGTGCCAGTAGTATAGGAGAGAACACTGAAGCTTTCTTT. The genes are TRBV19 and TRBJ1-1; no clear D gene. The CDR3 sequence is 13 residues long. Germline values: CDR1 LNHDA, CDR2 SQIVND (reference sequence). Trimming took off 1 base at V and 1 base at J, with 4 bases between the two ends.

This chain joins TRBV19 and TRBJ1-2; 7 bases line up with TRBD1. The CDR3 loop spans 12 amino acids. The V segment lost 9 bases and the J segment 8 bases; nucleotides outside the gene matches: 9. The germline V gene has CDR1 LNHDA and CDR2 SQIVND (reference sequence). Written as DNA, the CDR3 is TGTGCCAGGGGACAGATATCCTCGGGCTACACCTTC. This encodes CARGQISSGYTF.

The chain recombines TRBV6-5 with TRBJ2-7; 7 nucleotides agree with TRBD1. Germline V gene sequence: CDR1 MNHEY, CDR2 SVGAGI. Unmatched junction bases numbered 6, after V lost 6 bases and J lost 7 bases. The CDR3 has 12 amino acids. CDR3 sequence reads: CASRTRDREQYF. CDR3 nucleotide sequence: TGTGCCAGCAGGACCCGGGACAGAGAGCAGTACTTC.

CDR3 coding DNA: TGTGCCAGCAGCGAACGACAGGGTGACGGTGAAAAACTGTTTTTT. Its protein is CASSERQGDGEKLFF. This chain connects TRBV7-9 to TRBJ1-4; the match to TRBD1 covers 7 bases. The germline V gene encodes CDR1 SEHNR and CDR2 FQNEAQ (reference sequence). There are 15 residues in the CDR3. The ends lost 5 bases at V and 7 bases at J; junction bases unmatched: 10.

The J gene is TRBJ2-1, the V gene TRBV13, with a tentative D call TRBD2 (6 bases). Trimming removed 5 bases at V and 10 bases at J, with 12 bases between. The germline gives CDR1 PRHDT, CDR2 FYEKMQ (reference sequence). This CDR3 is 12 amino acids long. The CDR3 DNA follows: TGTGCCAGCAGCCGCGTAAGCGGGGAGCAGTTCTTC. It codes for CASSRVSGEQFF.

V and J are TRBV10-1 and TRBJ1-1; TRBD1 agrees at 9 bases. The trim removed 0 bases at V and 7 bases at J, leaving 3 bases unmatched. Germline lookup yields CDR1 WNHNN and CDR2 SYGVQD (reference sequence). CDR3 length equals 14 residues. In DNA form, the CDR3 reads TGCGCCAGCAGTGAGTCGAGGGACAGGGATGAAGCTTTCTTT. Translation gives CASSESRDRDEAFF.

V gene TRBV15 combines with J gene TRBJ2-7, with 8 bases lining up with TRBD1. This CDR3 is 13 amino acids long. Germline values: CDR1 LNHNV, CDR2 YYDKDF (reference sequence). J was trimmed by 5 bases and V by 3 bases; bases with no gene match: 3. Here the CDR3 DNA reads TGTGCCACCAGCAGGGACAGGGCGCACGAGCAGTACTTC. This gives the protein CATSRDRAHEQYF.

The J gene is TRBJ1-1, the V gene TRBV5-1; 8 bases are a match to TRBD1. The junction had 6 bases not matched to a gene; V was cut back by 4 bases and J by 4 bases. There are 14 residues in the CDR3. Germline values: CDR1 SGHRS, CDR2 YFSETQ. CDR3 bases: TGCGCCAGCAGCCAAGACAGGGGATCCACTGAAGCTTTCTTT. Its translation: CASSQDRGSTEAFF. Using reference TRBV5-1 and TRBJ1-1 for the parts outside the CDR3, the full variable domain is KAGVTQTPRYLIKTRGQQVTLSCSPISGHRSVSWYQQTPGQGLQFLFEYFSETQRNKGNFPGRFSGRQFSNSRSEMNVSTLELGDSALYLCASSQDRGSTEAFFGQGTRLTVV.

The CDR3 here is CASGLGRGRSNEQYF. CDR3 nucleotides: TGTGCTAGTGGTTTGGGCAGGGGAAGGTCTAACGAGCAGTACTTC. The chain carries TRBV12-5 and TRBJ2-7, with D possibly matching TRBD1 (6 bases). The germline V and J ends were trimmed by 1 base and 5 bases, with 15 bases remaining between them. CDR1 and CDR2 from the germline V gene are LGHNT and FRNRAP. This CDR3 is built from 15 residues.

The rearrangement uses TRBV28 and TRBJ1-5; possible D gene TRBD1, 6 bases. Germline V lookup: CDR1 MDHEN, CDR2 SYDVKM. This CDR3 contains 13 residues. Trimming pared 6 bases from V and 4 bases from J, leaving 10 bases between. CDR3 nucleotide sequence: TGTGCCAGCAGCCAGGGGTTGAATCAGCCCCAGCATTTT. Translation gives CASSQGLNQPQHF.

The chain is built from TRBV6-6 and TRBJ2-1; D might be TRBD2 (5 bases). Looked up from germline, CDR1 is MNHNY and CDR2 is SVGAGI (reference sequence). The CDR3 spans 12 residues. The germline V and J ends were trimmed by 11 bases and 7 bases, with 15 bases remaining between them. DNA for the CDR3: TGTGCCCTTGCGGACTCCCGAAATGAGCAGTTCTTC. This gives the protein CALADSRNEQFF.

This chain connects TRBV7-9 to TRBJ2-1; tentative D call: TRBD1 (6 bases). Trimming stripped 5 bases from V and 9 bases from J, with 20 bases between. This CDR3 has 15 amino acids. CDR1 is SEHNR, CDR2 FQNEAQ, per germline (reference sequence). The CDR3 protein is CASSPWSGDKREQFF. As DNA, the CDR3 is TGTGCCAGCAGCCCCTGGTCAGGGGATAAGCGTGAGCAGTTCTTC.

This clone was recorded only once. The CDR3, as DNA: TGTGCCAGCACCGAACAGGGATACGAGCAGTACTTC. Translating it yields CASTEQGYEQYF. The genes are TRBV6-1 and TRBJ2-7; D is perhaps TRBD1 (6 bases). This CDR3 is 12 amino acids long. The germline V gene encodes CDR1 MNHNS and CDR2 SASEGT. V lost 7 bases and J 4 bases, leaving 11 bases between the germline ends.

This clone was counted only a few times. V and J are TRBV9 and TRBJ2-5; 9 nucleotides agree with TRBD2. CDR1 SGDLS and CDR2 YYNGEE come from the germline V gene. The V gene end was trimmed by 2 bases and the J gene end by 4 bases; junction bases not matched to a gene: 6. The CDR3 has 15 amino acids. This CDR3 reads CASSVGGGAGETQYF. CDR3 nucleotide sequence: TGTGCCAGCAGCGTCGGCGGGGGGGCAGGAGAGACCCAGTACTTC. Supplemented by reference TRBV9 and TRBJ2-5, the full variable domain reads DSGVTQTPKHLITATGQRVTLRCSPRSGDLSVYWYQQSLDQGLQFLIQYYNGEERAKGNILERFSAQQFPDLHSELNLSSLELGDSALYFCASSVGGGAGETQYFGPGTRLLVL.

Regarding this clone: The junction shows a germline mismatch at one end, possibly a read error. In the same sample, other DNA sequences code for this CDR3. The chain recombines TRBV14 with TRBJ2-2, with 15 bases fitting TRBD2. CDR3 length: 19 residues. Germline values: CDR1 SGHDN, CDR2 FVKESK. The chain's CDR3 is CASSHELRTSGRAAGELFF. In nucleotides, the CDR3 is TGTGCTAGCAGCCACGAACTTAGGACTAGCGGGAGGGCCGCCGGGGAGCTGTTTTTT.

V gene TRBV5-4 combines with J gene TRBJ2-1; maybe TRBD1 (6 bases). V lost 0 bases and J lost 7, with 14 bases in between. This CDR3 has 15 residues. The germline CDR1 and CDR2 sequences are SGHNT and YYREEE (reference sequence). The CDR3 coding sequence is TGTGCCAGCAGCTTGGGACCAGGGGATTATAATGAGCAGTTCTTC. This codes for CASSLGPGDYNEQFF.

This clone was observed once. The J gene is TRBJ2-3, the V gene TRBV7-2; TRBD2 is a possible D gene (6 bases). V lost 5 bases and J 6 bases, leaving 12 bases between the germline ends. The V gene's germline CDR1 is SGHTA and CDR2 FQGNSA. The CDR3 spans 13 residues. CDR3 nucleotide sequence: TGTGCCAGCAGCCGGGGGACCGCTGATACGCAGTATTTT. Translation: CASSRGTADTQYF.

The gene calls are TRBV2 and TRBJ2-2; TRBD1 might be the D (6 bases). Germline V lookup: CDR1 SNHLY, CDR2 FYNNEI. The CDR3 contains 15 residues. V dropped 3 bases and J dropped 4 bases, with 12 bases sitting between them. CDR3 DNA sequence: TGTGCCAGCAGTGACTGGGGGCGGAGCACCGGGGAGCTGTTTTTT. Amino acids: CASSDWGRSTGELFF.

V is TRBV7-9 and J is TRBJ2-5; 7 bases are shared with TRBD1. V trimming: 4 bases; J trimming: 2 bases; junction bases outside the gene matches: 4. The germline CDR1 and CDR2 sequences are SEHNR and FQNEAQ (reference sequence). The CDR3 sequence is 14 residues long. The CDR3 reads CASSSTGLQETQYF. The CDR3, as DNA: TGTGCCAGCAGCTCGACAGGGTTACAAGAGACCCAGTACTTC.

This sequence joins TRBV6-5 and TRBJ2-3, with TRBD1 matching 7 bases. This CDR3 region has 14 residues. Germline trimming cut 3 bases from V and 3 bases from J; bases unmatched to any gene: 3. Germline values: CDR1 MNHEY, CDR2 SVGAGI. Here the CDR3 reads CASSYTGATDTQYF. The CDR3 coding sequence is TGTGCCAGCAGTTATACAGGGGCGACAGATACGCAGTATTTT.

This clone was seen a few times. The rearrangement links TRBV10-2 to TRBJ2-7; 7 bases line up with TRBD1. This CDR3 has 14 residues. V was pared by 3 bases and J by 4 bases, with 6 bases of the junction left unmatched. Germline lookup yields CDR1 WSHSY and CDR2 SAAADI. This CDR3 reads CASSERGLGYEQYF. DNA for the CDR3: TGCGCCAGCAGTGAAAGGGGGCTGGGGTACGAGCAGTACTTC.

This clone was found a few times. The chain is built from TRBV25-1 and TRBJ2-1, with TRBD1 as a possible D gene (6 bases). V lost 9 bases, J lost 2 bases, and 14 bases lay in between. This CDR3 comprises 14 residues. Germline V lookup: CDR1 MGHDK, CDR2 SYGVNS. CDR3 in DNA: TGTGCCAGATTAGTGGGGGCGACCTACAATGAGCAGTTCTTC. Protein product: CARLVGATYNEQFF.

This clone came up a few times. The rearrangement uses TRBV18 and TRBJ2-1; TRBD1 agrees at 7 bases. CDR3 length equals 13 residues. Looked up from germline, CDR1 is KGHSH and CDR2 is LQKENI. V shed 1 base and J 7 bases; nucleotides not matched to a gene: 1. The CDR3 loop reads CASSPQGANEQFF. As DNA, the CDR3 is TGTGCCAGCTCACCACAGGGGGCTAATGAGCAGTTCTTC. Full variable domain (outside the CDR3, taken from reference TRBV18 and TRBJ2-1): NAGVMQNPRHLVRRRGQEARLRCSPMKGHSHVYWYRQLPEEGLKFMVYLQKENIIDESGMPKERFSAEFPKEGPSILRIQQVVRGDSAAYFCASSPQGANEQFFGPGTRLTVL.